This TCR beta chain was sequenced for a study of cytotoxic CD8 clonotypes in ibrutinib-treated CLL. Profiling relied on immunoSEQ multiplex PCR, and the TCRdb table lists in-frame clones only, not all of them. The sample records around 20,000 clones, around 79% being singletons. CDR3 size: 15 residues. Trimming removed 9 bases at V and 0 bases at J, with 18 bases between. Germline lookup yields CDR1 MNHNS and CDR2 SASEGT. The specimen comprised PBMCs, sampled before ibrutinib treatment. The chain is built from TRBV6-1 and TRBJ2-7, with TRBD2 as a possible D gene (6 bases). The clonotype was recovered from a human donor with chronic lymphocytic leukemia. The CDR3 loop is CASRIRDSNSYEQYF. The CDR3 coding sequence is TGTGCCAGTCGGATCCGGGACTCCAACTCCTACGAGCAGTACTTC.